The sequence of this TCR beta chain was determined in a study of technical replicates of blood from a handful of donors. Here immunoSEQ multiplex PCR was the method, and the copy in TCRdb shows in-frame clones only, minus some. The sample contains some 80,000 clones, 96% of which appear only once. The germline gives CDR1 MGHRA, CDR2 YSYEKL. There are 14 residues in the CDR3. Between the trimmed V and J ends, which lost 5 bases and 0 bases, there was a span of 7 bases. This clonotype originated in a human donor in good health. The chain recombines TRBV4-1 with TRBJ1-4, with TRBD1 as a possible D gene (6 bases). The sequenced sample was T cells isolated from PBMCs. The CDR3 loop reads CASSRTATNEKLFF. The CDR3, as DNA: TGCGCCAGCAGCAGGACAGCAACTAATGAAAAACTGTTTTTT.